This passage covers 23 T cell receptor beta chains from one sample sequenced in a study of monozygotic twins with inflammatory bowel disease. From its re-call of the 5' RACE reads, TCRdb lists each CDR3 protein once, without DNA. This sample contains about 210,000 distinct CDR3 sequences. The sequencing input was blood. These receptors were collected from a human donor with ulcerative colitis or Crohn's disease, or a healthy co-twin of an affected twin (not recorded which).

The chain combines TRBV7-7 with TRBJ2-7; checking the TCRdb D call of TRBD1 is not possible without DNA. Germline V gene data show CDR1 as SSHAT and CDR2 as FNYEAQ (reference sequence). The length of the CDR3 is 12 residues. CDR3 region: CASSRAGLLGSF.

The chain links TRBV5-1 to TRBJ2-7; without DNA, the TCRdb call of TRBD1 cannot be checked. From germline, CDR1 is SGHRS and CDR2 YFSETQ. This CDR3 spans 15 amino acids. CDR3 in amino acids: CASSLQGTGSYEQYF.

V and J are TRBV18 and TRBJ2-2. CDR3 size: 14 residues. The germline gives CDR1 KGHSH, CDR2 LQKENI. The CDR3 spells CASSPQTDTGELFF.

The CDR3 here is CSARDTGQGLETQYF. The chain couples TRBV20-1 to TRBJ2-5; TCRdb selects TRBD1, and the lack of DNA leaves this call unchecked. Germline-derived CDR1 and CDR2 are DFQATT and SNEGSKA (reference sequence). The CDR3 extends over 15 amino acids.

CDR3: CASSGRAHTDTQYF. The chain recombines TRBV19 with TRBJ2-3; without DNA, the TCRdb call of TRBD2 cannot be checked. CDR3 length: 14 amino acids. Per germline, CDR1 LNHDA and CDR2 SQIVND (reference sequence).

The rearrangement links TRBV20-1 to TRBJ2-1; the TCRdb call, TRBD2, lacks DNA for checking. Germline V lookup: CDR1 DFQATT, CDR2 SNEGSKA (reference sequence). CDR3 length equals 15 residues. The CDR3: CSANLLKSGRDEQFF.

The CDR3 here is CASKGSQGYTF. This chain joins TRBV27 and TRBJ1-2. CDR1 MNHEY and CDR2 SMNVEV come from the germline V gene (reference sequence). The CDR3 totals 11 residues.

The chain is built from TRBV5-5 and TRBJ2-5; the D gene TCRdb calls, TRBD1, cannot be checked with no DNA. The CDR3 runs to 17 residues. Germline values: CDR1 SGHKS, CDR2 YYEKEE (reference sequence). The CDR3 is CASSVPGQGLGQETQYF.

The V gene is TRBV12-3 or TRBV12-4, the J gene TRBJ2-3; TCRdb's D call of TRBD2 is untestable without DNA. The length of the CDR3 is 16 residues. CDR3 sequence reads: CASSLGGRGMTDTQYF.

J is TRBJ1-1 and V is TRBV6-1. There are 14 residues in the CDR3. The germline CDR1 and CDR2 sequences are MNHNS and SASEGT. This chain's CDR3 is CASSESVTRQEAFF.

The V and J genes are TRBV27 and TRBJ2-1; TCRdb returns TRBD1, unconfirmable since there is no DNA. The CDR3 contains 13 residues. Germline CDR1 and CDR2: MNHEY and SMNVEV (reference sequence). This CDR3 reads CATGTVSYNEQFF.

The rearrangement joins TRBV6-6 to TRBJ1-2; TCRdb names TRBD1, which stays unverified in the absence of DNA. Looked up from germline, CDR1 is MNHNY and CDR2 is SVGAGI (reference sequence). The CDR3 length is 14 residues. The chain's CDR3 is CASSYRDRDGGYTF.

This sequence joins TRBV30 and TRBJ1-1. CDR1 GTSNPN and CDR2 SVGIG come from the germline V gene (reference sequence). The CDR3 contains 14 residues. The CDR3 sequence: CAWSVQRMNTEAFF.

The chain is built from TRBV10-3 and TRBJ1-5; TCRdb lists TRBD1, though no DNA is available to test this call. Germline V gene data show CDR1 as ENHRY and CDR2 as SYGVKD. This CDR3 is built from 13 residues. The CDR3 sequence: CAIGQGRDQPQHF.

V gene TRBV18 combines with J gene TRBJ2-7; TCRdb reports TRBD1, a call that lacks DNA to check it against. From germline, CDR1 is KGHSH and CDR2 LQKENI. The CDR3 has 13 residues. The CDR3 protein is CASSPGASYEQYF.

The chain joins TRBV6-1 to TRBJ2-5; the D call from TCRdb, TRBD1, cannot be confirmed without DNA. CDR3 length: 15 amino acids. The germline gives CDR1 MNHNS, CDR2 SASEGT. The CDR3 sequence is CASRLRRGGQETQYF.

This chain joins TRBV3-1 and TRBJ2-5; TCRdb's assignment of TRBD1 cannot be checked, as there is no DNA. Germline CDR1 and CDR2: LGHDT and YNNKEL (reference sequence). This CDR3 contains 15 residues. The CDR3 loop reads CASSQGPMYQETQYF.

This chain joins TRBV6-5 and TRBJ2-7; no DNA is available, so the TRBD1 call from TCRdb remains unchecked. CDR3 length equals 14 residues. Germline CDR1 and CDR2: MNHEY and SVGAGI. This chain's CDR3 is CASSSTGGPYEQYF.

The chain couples TRBV7-9 to TRBJ1-4. The CDR3 runs to 13 residues. The germline gives CDR1 SEHNR, CDR2 FQNEAQ (reference sequence). CDR3 amino acids: CASSLEGSEKLFF.

This chain uses TRBV3-1 with TRBJ1-5; TCRdb names TRBD1, which stays unverified in the absence of DNA. CDR3 length: 12 residues. Germline assignment: CDR1 LGHDT and CDR2 YNNKEL (reference sequence). CDR3 region: CAFQGARQPQHF.

V is TRBV10-3 and J is TRBJ1-2. The CDR3 runs 14 residues. Germline assignment: CDR1 ENHRY and CDR2 SYGVKD. The CDR3 reads CAISEGPRNYGYTF.

The rearrangement joins TRBV2 to TRBJ2-1; absent DNA, TCRdb's TRBD2 call cannot be checked. This CDR3 has 15 amino acids. Germline loops: CDR1 SNHLY, CDR2 FYNNEI. The CDR3: CASSVGLAGGSEQFF.

The chain couples TRBV20-1 to TRBJ1-5; there is no DNA to check the TCRdb D call of TRBD1. The germline V gene has CDR1 DFQATT and CDR2 SNEGSKA (reference sequence). The CDR3 covers 14 residues. This CDR3 is CSARAPGGYQPQHF.